These 16 T cell receptor beta chains share one sample of origin, sequenced in a study of T-cell memory formation after mild COVID-19. TCRdb itself ran the 5' RACE reads through MiXCR, one entry per CDR3 protein. Altogether roughly 170,000 distinct CDR3 sequences are present, approximately 17% being singletons, with the ten largest covering roughly 3.9%. Sequenced material: PBMCs or a T cell subset sorted from them (not recorded which). The receptors here all came from a man aged 18 to 30 who had mild COVID-19 (a few samples of this study predate the infection). Cell type and time point are not known.

The J gene is TRBJ2-1, the V gene TRBV5-1; 14 nucleotides line up with TRBD2. V trimming: 7 bases; J trimming: 8 bases; junction bases outside the gene matches: 11. There are 16 residues in the CDR3. Germline V gene lookup returns CDR1 SGHRS and CDR2 YFSETQ. CDR3 in amino acids: CASGFSGLAGGDEQFF. The DNA of the CDR3 is TGCGCCAGCGGGTTTTCTGGACTAGCGGGGGGCGATGAGCAGTTCTTC. Full variable domain (rest looked up from reference TRBV5-1 and TRBJ2-1): KAGVTQTPRYLIKTRGQQVTLSCSPISGHRSVSWYQQTPGQGLQFLFEYFSETQRNKGNFPGRFSGRQFSNSRSEMNVSTLELGDSALYLCASGFSGLAGGDEQFFGPGTRLTVL.

The table lists this clonotype with many counts. The gene calls are TRBV7-6 and TRBJ2-2, with D perhaps given as TRBD1 or TRBD2 (5 bases each). CDR3 length: 15 amino acids. V lost 1 base to trimming and J lost 4 bases, with 10 bases between them. From germline, CDR1 is SGHVS and CDR2 FNYEAQ. In DNA form, the CDR3 reads TGTGCCAGCAGCTTAGTGAGGGGCGTCACCGGGGAGCTGTTTTTT. As protein: CASSLVRGVTGELFF.

This clonotype was seen ten or more times. The gene calls are TRBV4-3 and TRBJ2-1; D remains unclear. Germline-derived CDR1 and CDR2 are LGHNA and YSLEER. Trimming took 1 base from V and 0 from J, leaving 7 bases between them. The CDR3 runs 15 residues. CDR3 in amino acids: CASSQGRSSYNEQFF. The CDR3 coding sequence is TGCGCCAGCAGCCAAGGGCGGAGCTCCTACAATGAGCAGTTCTTC.

The rearrangement joins TRBV5-1 to TRBJ1-3, with D maybe TRBD1 (5 bases). V shed 4 bases and J shed 1 base, with 9 bases lying between them. The CDR3 extends over 14 amino acids. CDR1 SGHRS and CDR2 YFSETQ come from the germline V gene. The DNA for the CDR3 is TGCGCCAGCAGCCCGACAGATTCTGGAAACACCATATATTTT. Protein product: CASSPTDSGNTIYF.

The V call is TRBV4-3, the J call TRBJ2-3; TRBD1 or TRBD2 may be the D gene (5 bases each). Deletions cut 0 bases from V and 7 bases from J, with 8 bases between. Germline V gene data show CDR1 as LGHNA and CDR2 as YSLEER. CDR3 size: 13 residues. For the CDR3, the DNA is TGCGCCAGCAGCCAAGAGAGGGGAAATACGCAGTATTTT. Translating gives CASSQERGNTQYF.

The chain carries TRBV4-3 and TRBJ2-4; D is unclear. The CDR3 loop spans 13 amino acids. CDR1 and CDR2 (germline): LGHNA, YSLEER. The ends were cut back, 0 bases at V and 6 bases at J, with 6 bases in the middle. The CDR3 DNA is TGCGCCAGCAGCCAAGAGGGCCGAAACATTCAGTACTTC. Residues: CASSQEGRNIQYF.

This clonotype has a handful of counts. V and J are TRBV5-5 and TRBJ1-1; 7 bases map to TRBD1. Trimming at V came to 3 bases and at J to 3 bases, leaving 2 bases not matched to a gene. The CDR3 sequence is 13 residues long. The V gene's germline CDR1 is SGHKS and CDR2 YYEKEE (reference sequence). The CDR3 DNA reads as TGTGCCAGCAGCTCAACAGGGGACACTGAAGCTTTCTTT. Translation gives CASSSTGDTEAFF.

This clonotype was found a few times. This chain connects TRBV2 to TRBJ1-1; no firm D call. Trimming shortened V by 4 bases and J by 4 bases, and 13 bases separated the two germline ends. Germline CDR1 reads SNHLY; CDR2 reads FYNNEI. The CDR3 loop spans 14 amino acids. The CDR3 spells CASSAEGSGTEAFF. As DNA, the CDR3 is TGTGCCAGCAGTGCCGAGGGCTCCGGCACTGAAGCTTTCTTT. Drawing the rest from reference TRBV2 and TRBJ1-1, the complete variable domain is EPEVTQTPSHQVTQMGQEVILRCVPISNHLYFYWYRQILGQKVEFLVSFYNNEISEKSEIFDDQFSVERPDGSNFTLKIRSTKLEDSAMYFCASSAEGSGTEAFFGQGTRLTVV.

The rearrangement joins TRBV5-6 to TRBJ1-1, with D perhaps matching TRBD1 (6 bases). The germline V gene encodes CDR1 SGHDT and CDR2 YYEEEE. V lost 7 bases and J lost 1, with 17 bases in between. This CDR3 is 15 amino acids long. CDR3 DNA: TGTGCCAGCTCGGGGTGGGGGCGGTGGAACACTGAAGCTTTCTTT. It yields the protein CASSGWGRWNTEAFF.

The chain couples TRBV2 to TRBJ2-2, with TRBD2 identical over 8 bases. With V trimmed by 1 base and J by 4 bases, 11 bases remained unmatched. The length of the CDR3 is 18 residues. CDR1 and CDR2 from the germline V gene are SNHLY and FYNNEI. The CDR3 bases are TGTGCCAGCAGTGAAGTCGGGAGGGGACCTCCGGGCACCGGGGAGCTGTTTTTT. Amino acid sequence: CASSEVGRGPPGTGELFF.

This clonotype came up a few times. The chain uses TRBV20-1 and TRBJ1-1; D not resolved. V was trimmed by 5 bases and J by 1 base, leaving 5 bases between them. The CDR3 sequence is 11 residues long. CDR1 DFQATT and CDR2 SNEGSKA come from the germline V gene (reference sequence). Here the CDR3 DNA reads TGCAGTGCTCCAGAGAACACTGAAGCTTTCTTT. Its protein is CSAPENTEAFF.

The rearrangement links TRBV7-8 to TRBJ1-2; a weak D match, TRBD1 (6 bases). Germline CDR1 SGHVS, CDR2 FQNEAQ. V was clipped by 5 bases and J by 4 bases, with 11 bases between them. This CDR3 contains 13 residues. In DNA form, the CDR3 reads TGTGCCAGCAGCCCAAGGACAGCCTATGGCTACACCTTC. Protein product: CASSPRTAYGYTF. Variable domain in full (rest from reference TRBV7-8 and TRBJ1-2): GAGVSQSPRYKVAKRGQDVALRCDPISGHVSLFWYQQALGQGPEFLTYFQNEAQLDKSGLPSDRFFAERPEGSVSTLKIQRTQQEDSAVYLCASSPRTAYGYTFGSGTRLTVV.

The rearrangement uses TRBV9 and TRBJ1-5; 7 bases are shared with TRBD1. CDR1 and CDR2 (germline): SGDLS, YYNGEE. Trimming at V came to 4 bases and at J to 11 bases, leaving 9 bases not matched to a gene. This CDR3 comprises 13 residues. CDR3 DNA sequence: TGTGCCAGCAGCTCGGGACAGTCGAAGGCCCAGCATTTT. Amino acids: CASSSGQSKAQHF.

The chain combines TRBV10-3 with TRBJ1-1; TRBD1 agrees at 9 bases. V trimming: 6 bases; J trimming: 4 bases; junction bases outside the gene matches: 6. The CDR3 length is 14 residues. Germline CDR1 reads ENHRY; CDR2 reads SYGVKD. Written as DNA, the CDR3 is TGTGCCATCAGCAACAGGGGGCCGGGCACTGAAGCTTTCTTT. It is translated as CAISNRGPGTEAFF.

The DNA for the CDR3 is TGCAGTGCTAGTAGGTCTAGCGGGGGGGAAGAGACCCAGTACTTC. As protein: CSASRSSGGEETQYF. The chain uses TRBV20-1 and TRBJ2-5; 12 bases line up with TRBD2. CDR3 length: 15 amino acids. J was trimmed by 3 bases and V by 3 bases; bases with no gene match: 5. Germline-derived CDR1 and CDR2 are DFQATT and SNEGSKA (reference sequence).

This clonotype came up a few times. The chain has TRBV15 and TRBJ2-7; TRBD2 is a possible D gene (5 bases). Germline loops: CDR1 LNHNV, CDR2 YYDKDF (reference sequence). The CDR3 covers 13 residues. V lost 0 bases, J lost 5 bases, and 8 bases lay in between. The CDR3 loop reads CATSRDWRNEQYV. CDR3 nucleotide sequence: TGTGCCACCAGCAGAGATTGGAGGAACGAGCAGTACGTC.